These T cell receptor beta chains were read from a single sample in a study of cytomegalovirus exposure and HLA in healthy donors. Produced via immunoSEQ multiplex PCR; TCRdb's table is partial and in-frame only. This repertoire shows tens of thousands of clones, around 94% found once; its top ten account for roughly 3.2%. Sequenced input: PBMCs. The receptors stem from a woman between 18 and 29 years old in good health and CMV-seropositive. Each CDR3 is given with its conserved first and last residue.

cdr3_aa: CASSEMPGQNQPQHF
j_call: TRBJ1-5
v_call: TRBV5-1

cdr3_aa: CASSIYDSFGYTF
j_call: TRBJ1-2
v_call: TRBV19

cdr3_aa: CASSEWDNYSPAVYGYTF
j_call: TRBJ1-2
v_call: TRBV2

cdr3_aa: CASSFTGIENTEAFF
j_call: TRBJ1-1
v_call: TRBV27

cdr3_aa: CASGLHQGARPGNTIYF
j_call: TRBJ1-3
v_call: TRBV12-5

cdr3_aa: CASKKSGTGELFF
j_call: TRBJ2-2
v_call: TRBV2

cdr3_aa: CASTRNSGSSYEQYF
j_call: TRBJ2-7
v_call: TRBV6-5

cdr3_aa: CASSEGAGNYGYTF
j_call: TRBJ1-2
v_call: TRBV25-1

cdr3_aa: CASSLAARSLGEQYF
j_call: TRBJ2-7
v_call: TRBV7-6

cdr3_aa: CASSLAQGNTGELFF
j_call: TRBJ2-2
v_call: TRBV7-6

cdr3_aa: CASNGGGGREQYF
j_call: TRBJ2-7
v_call: TRBV28

cdr3_aa: CASMDPGYMGPSSYNEQFF
j_call: TRBJ2-1
v_call: TRBV2

cdr3_aa: CTTLGGNEQFF
j_call: TRBJ2-1
v_call: TRBV29-1

cdr3_aa: CASSRSDRGSGNTIYF
j_call: TRBJ1-3
v_call: TRBV6-6

cdr3_aa: CASSPNGMGPSTDTQYF
j_call: TRBJ2-3
v_call: TRBV13

cdr3_aa: CASSQRQGRTEAFF
j_call: TRBJ1-1
v_call: TRBV28

cdr3_aa: CASSLGLAGGDEQFF
j_call: TRBJ2-1
v_call: TRBV27

cdr3_aa: CAWSPWSGRYIQYF
j_call: TRBJ2-4
v_call: TRBV30

cdr3_aa: CASSQWTRGGNEQFF
j_call: TRBJ2-1
v_call: TRBV4-1

cdr3_aa: CASSMLEVKLVYGYTF
j_call: TRBJ1-2
v_call: TRBV19

cdr3_aa: CASSFTRGGEWAREQFF
j_call: TRBJ2-1
v_call: TRBV7-2

cdr3_aa: CASSEQAESSYNEQFF
j_call: TRBJ2-1
v_call: TRBV25-1

cdr3_aa: CASSSSGGDYEQYF
j_call: TRBJ2-7
v_call: TRBV7-9

cdr3_aa: CASTDPGGVGYTF
j_call: TRBJ1-2
v_call: TRBV6-6

cdr3_aa: CASSPHRVENNEQFF
j_call: TRBJ2-1
v_call: TRBV7-8

cdr3_aa: CASSLAGVKETQYF
j_call: TRBJ2-5
v_call: TRBV5-1

cdr3_aa: CASSLPGGAEISYEQYF
j_call: TRBJ2-7
v_call: TRBV7-2

cdr3_aa: CAWSDGTGGEQYF
j_call: TRBJ2-7
v_call: TRBV30

cdr3_aa: CASSLDGLWNTEAFF
j_call: TRBJ1-1
v_call: TRBV7-2